There are a few counts of the clone carrying this T cell receptor beta chain. Antigen specificity is unknown. The CDR3 runs 14 residues. Germline CDR1 reads SGHDT; CDR2 reads YYEEEE. V lost 4 bases to trimming and J lost 0 bases, with 10 bases between them. The data originate from a study of blood T cells in healthy people across ages. The study's findings and limits: Strongly correlated with naive T cell percentage was TCR beta diversity. Higher diversity, along with more naive CD4+ cells, distinguished long-lived donors from aged donors.

Primers used in a second PCR of roughly 7 to 11 cycles were a sample-barcoded 5' primer and a J-beta primer mix. TCRdb used MiXCR to reprocess the 5' RACE reads, holding one entry per CDR3 protein. This sample has roughly 800,000 distinct CDR3 sequences, with 58% found just once. PBMCs numbering at least 6 million were isolated per sample. The sequencing sample was made of blood. This receptor was identified in a man aged 30 to 39 in good health. The chain employs TRBV5-6 and TRBJ1-1; D may be TRBD1 (5 bases). CDR3 residues: CASSRQLMNTEAFF. CDR3 bases: TGTGCCAGCAGCCGACAGCTCATGAACACTGAAGCTTTCTTT.